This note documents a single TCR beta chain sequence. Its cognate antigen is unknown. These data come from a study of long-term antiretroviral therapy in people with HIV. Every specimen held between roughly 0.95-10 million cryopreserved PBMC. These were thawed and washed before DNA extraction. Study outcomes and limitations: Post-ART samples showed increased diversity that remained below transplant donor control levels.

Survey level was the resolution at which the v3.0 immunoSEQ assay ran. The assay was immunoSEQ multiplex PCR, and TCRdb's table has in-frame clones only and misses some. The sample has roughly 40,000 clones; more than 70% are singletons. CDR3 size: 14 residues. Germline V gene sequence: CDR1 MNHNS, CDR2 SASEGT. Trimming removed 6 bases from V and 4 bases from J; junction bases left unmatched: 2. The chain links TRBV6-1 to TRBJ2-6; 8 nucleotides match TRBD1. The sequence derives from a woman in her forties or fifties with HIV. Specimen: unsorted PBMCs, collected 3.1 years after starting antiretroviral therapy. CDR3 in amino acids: CASRDRAGANVLTF. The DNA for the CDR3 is TGTGCCAGCAGGGACAGGGCCGGGGCCAACGTCCTGACTTTC.